The source of this T cell receptor (beta chain) is a study of neurological immune-mediated disorders. Study as a whole: Of the multiple sclerosis patients, roughly 35 in total, some 30 were relapsing-remitting and 3 were secondary progressive.

cDNA was made by 5'RACE with 10-nucleotide random UMIs. Every sequencing run generated in excess of 170 million TCR-beta sequences. These sequences covered 15-18 subjects. From the 5' RACE reads, TCRdb called clonotypes with MiXCR, one entry per CDR3 protein. This sample has roughly 60,000 distinct CDR3 sequences; about 2.5% occur once, and the top ten carry around 3%. The CDR3 runs to 16 residues. Germline CDR1 and CDR2: LGHNA and YNFKEQ. Trimming took 1 base from V and 0 from J, leaving 12 bases between them. This clonotype occurred many times. Its cognate antigen is unknown. Regarding the study as a whole: Expansion of TCR clones was greatest in HTLV-1-associated myelopathy and smallest in multiple sclerosis, where it fell below that of healthy controls.

The sequencing sample was made of PBMCs. The TCR was taken from a man in his forties or fifties with multiple sclerosis. The J gene is TRBJ1-1, the V gene TRBV4-2; D remains unclear. CDR3 loop: CASSQGVGQMNTEAFF. The CDR3 DNA sequence: TGTGCCAGCAGCCAAGGGGTAGGGCAAATGAACACTGAAGCTTTCTTT.